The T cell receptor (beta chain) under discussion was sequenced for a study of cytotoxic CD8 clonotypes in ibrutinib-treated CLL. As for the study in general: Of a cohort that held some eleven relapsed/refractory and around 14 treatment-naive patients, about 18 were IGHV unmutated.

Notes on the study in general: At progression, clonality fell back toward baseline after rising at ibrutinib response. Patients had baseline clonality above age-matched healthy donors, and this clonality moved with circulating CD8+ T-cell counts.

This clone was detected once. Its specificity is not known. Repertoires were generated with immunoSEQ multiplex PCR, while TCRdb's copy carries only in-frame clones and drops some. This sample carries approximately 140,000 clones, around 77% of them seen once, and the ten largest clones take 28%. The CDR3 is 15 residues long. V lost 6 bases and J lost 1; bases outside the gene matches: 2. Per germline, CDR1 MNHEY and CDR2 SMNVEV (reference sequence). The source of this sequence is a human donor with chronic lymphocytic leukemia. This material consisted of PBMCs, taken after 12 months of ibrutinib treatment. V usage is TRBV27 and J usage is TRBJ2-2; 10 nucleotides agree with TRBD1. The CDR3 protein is CASSGDRGNTGELFF. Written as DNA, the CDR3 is TGTGCCAGCAGCGGGGACAGGGGGAACACCGGGGAGCTGTTTTTT.